This TCR beta chain is from a study of cytomegalovirus exposure and HLA in healthy donors. Study-wide results and limits: Among immune exposure information, only CMV serostatus was available. In a later analysis, donors in an Asian-associated ancestry cluster reportedly had fewer N-insertions in productive TCRs than the cohort mean. CMV antigen specificity of a few CMV-associated chains was confirmed in vitro.

Comments on this clone: Its matching antigen is unknown. At one boundary the junction diverges from the germline segment, which might be a read error.

Though nominally healthy at sampling, donors likely had unrecorded immune exposures. The germline gives CDR1 SNHLY, CDR2 FYNNEI. This CDR3 has 10 residues. PCR amplification relied on 60 Vbeta primers (plus 13 Jbeta primers). Data came from immunoSEQ multiplex PCR; TCRdb stores just in-frame clones and leaves some out. The repertoire holds 120,000 or so clones, with roughly four fifths as singletons. The sequence was collected from a woman between 25 and 40 years old in good health and CMV-seronegative. The sequenced material came from PBMCs. The genes are TRBV2 and TRBJ1-2; D is possibly TRBD1 (5 bases). The CDR3 DNA is TGTGCCACAGGGCAGTGGGGCATCCCTTTC. Its protein product is CATGQWGIPF.